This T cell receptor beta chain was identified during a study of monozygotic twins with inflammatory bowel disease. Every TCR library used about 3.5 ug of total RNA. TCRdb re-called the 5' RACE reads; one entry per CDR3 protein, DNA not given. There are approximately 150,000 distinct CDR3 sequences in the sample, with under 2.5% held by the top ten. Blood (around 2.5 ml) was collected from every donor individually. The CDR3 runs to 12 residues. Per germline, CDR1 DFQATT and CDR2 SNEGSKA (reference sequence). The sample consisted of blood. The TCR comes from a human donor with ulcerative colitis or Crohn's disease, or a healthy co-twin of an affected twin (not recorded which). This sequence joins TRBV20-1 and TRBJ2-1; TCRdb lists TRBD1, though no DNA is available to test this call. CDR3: CSPHSNRDEQFF.